This record covers a single TCR beta chain. Its antigen specificity is not known. It has no much larger one-base neighbor in the sample; base qualities were not kept. The same CDR3 also results from other DNA sequences found in this sample. This sample is drawn from a study of Ad26.COV2.S vaccination and SARS-CoV-2 variants (dated by TCRdb to about 2021). Study-level background: Vaccine-arm donors were drawn from COV1001, a multicentre, randomized, double-blind, placebo-controlled phase I-IIa trial of Ad26.COV2.S in healthy adults. Ad26.COV2.S was given intramuscularly at 5x10^10 or 1x10^11 viral particles, as a single shot or as two shots 56 days apart. TCRbeta repertoire sequencing served as the tool for gauging how specific and how broad the SARS-CoV-2-reactive T cell receptors were following Ad26.COV2.S vaccination. A total of approximately 32 samples were included in the TCR-sequenced set, comprising around 20 Ad26.COV2.S vaccine recipients, 5 placebo recipients and 8 SARS-CoV-2 convalescent individuals. Participants in the trial were split at random into five groups of five each, receiving low-dose or high-dose Ad26.COV2.S once or twice, or else placebo on both occasions. Investigators did not know the trial group allocation while performing experiments and assessing outcomes.

The treatment or condition label, read with the paper, signifies: some 20 received Ad26.COV2.S at low or high dose, single or two shots; about five received placebo; per-sample allocation not given. Repertoires of vaccine and placebo recipients were sequenced from samples taken on day 63 after the first injection. Cohort 1b enrolled about two dozen adults aged 18-55 years at a single site in Boston, USA, between 29 July and 7 August 2020. Ad26.COV2.S was a replication-incompetent adenovirus type 26 vector expressing a prefusion-stabilized SARS-CoV-2 spike protein from the original Wuhan strain. TCRbeta CDR3 regions were sequenced with the immunoSEQ Assay. After extraction, genomic DNA underwent amplification by bias-controlled multiplex PCR, followed by high-throughput sequencing. On the study's bioinformatics: To quantify the absolute abundance of every unique TCRbeta CDR3 region, sequences were collapsed and filtered. T cell fraction was estimated by normalizing TCRbeta template counts to usable DNA, with usable DNA measured through amplification of reference genes found in all nucleated cells. Repertoire TCRs were annotated as SARS-CoV-2-specific by exact matching of V gene, CDR3 amino acid sequence and J gene to a known reactive TCR set. The reference SARS-CoV-2 TCR set came from MIRA and was filtered for enrichment in COVID-19-positive ImmuneCODE repertoires, removing public or cross-reactive TCRs. Using the MIRA antigens, annotated TCRs were further analysed by specific ORF or by position within an ORF. Breadth was defined as the number of annotated unique rearrangements divided by the total number of unique productive rearrangements, and depth was defined as the summed frequency of the annotated unique rearrangements. TCR breadth was compared between groups using two-sided Wilcoxon rank-sum tests. Sourced from immuneACCESS, this table was stored by TCRdb with only in-frame sequences that have V and J called. A share of the clones is absent; for the studies checked, an unresolved V gene accounts for under half, and the remainder has no known explanation. V and J calls and clone size come straight from that table; D and trimming were deduced from the DNA. Within this sample are approximately 400,000 clones, with roughly 85% of them counted one time only. The top ten clones comprise roughly 3.3% of the sample.

V was cut back by 0 bases and J by 3 bases, leaving a gap of 3 bases between them. The germline V gene provides CDR1 SGHTA and CDR2 FQGNSA. Measured from the cysteine to the phenylalanine, the CDR3 is 12 residues long. The only DNA kept is the CDR3, 36 bases in frame from the first base. Summary of the overall study and its limitations: The study was not powered to compare responses between vaccine doses or regimens. Higher spike-specific TCR breadth was observed in Ad26.COV2.S recipients than in placebo recipients (P = 0.0014). The authors noted that total T cell responses may have been underestimated by the TCR breadth and depth analyses. Vaccine and placebo recipients had similar non-spike TCR breadth, a finding consistent with the vaccine containing only spike. After vaccination, substantial breadth of spike-specific CD8+ and CD4+ T cell responses was reported.

This receptor was identified in a person aged 18-60 years who received the Ad26.COV2.S COVID-19 vaccine or a placebo. The chain couples TRBV7-2 to TRBJ2-7; too little of a D gene remains to name it. This material consisted of peripheral blood, taken in a trial of Ad26.COV2.S vaccine versus placebo. Here is the DNA: TGTGCCAGCAGCTTAGCCTACTACGAGCAGTACTTC. It translates as CASSLAYYEQYF.